This T cell receptor (beta chain) was profiled in a study of shared clonotypes between healthy human individuals. Study results and caveats: A reduction in generation probabilities was seen for non-shared clonotypes relative to those shared by all four donors.

This clone was picked up one time. Its specificity is not known. CD8 cells classed as naive were CD45RO-negative and positively selected for CCR7, excluding terminally differentiated effector memory CD45RA+ cells. Profiling relied on immunoSEQ multiplex PCR, and the TCRdb table lists in-frame clones only, not all of them. The table shows hundreds of thousands of clones, with approximately 96% occurring only once. Germline CDR1 is SGHNT and CDR2 is YENEEA. This CDR3 is 19 amino acids long. J gave up 5 bases and V 3 bases, and 14 bases lay outside the gene matches. The sequence was collected from a woman in her twenties or thirties in good health. The sequencing sample was made of naive CD8+ T cells sorted from blood. The chain carries TRBV11-3 and TRBJ2-7; the match to TRBD2 covers 15 bases. The CDR3 DNA is TGTGCCAGCAGCTTGGGAAGGGGACTAGCGGGAGGCCCCCAGGACGAGCAGTACTTC. Translated: CASSLGRGLAGGPQDEQYF.